The 13 T cell receptor beta chains reported below all come from one sample, sequenced in a study of blood T cell repertoires in COVID-19. Only in-frame clones appear in the TCRdb table, and some are missing; sequencing was by immunoSEQ multiplex PCR. Among about 150,000 clones, 85% to 90% were seen once, and the ten largest hold roughly 3%. Material: peripheral blood. The receptors shown here come from an older woman with active COVID-19.

The J gene is TRBJ2-7, the V gene TRBV9, with D unresolved. V lost 0 bases and J 3 bases, leaving 13 bases between the germline ends. The germline V gene encodes CDR1 SGDLS and CDR2 YYNGEE. CDR3 length equals 15 residues. The CDR3 DNA sequence: TGTGCCAGCAGCGTAGCGGCAGGTTATGGCTACGAGCAGTACTTC. It specifies CASSVAAGYGYEQYF.

A single count supports this clone. This sequence joins TRBV7-2 and TRBJ2-1; 10 positions match TRBD1. This CDR3 comprises 15 residues. V lost 6 bases to trimming and J lost 6 bases; unmatched junction nucleotides: 8. CDR1 is SGHTA, CDR2 FQGNSA, per germline. The CDR3 is CASRDRGIGSNEQFF. CDR3 sequence (DNA): TGTGCCAGCAGGGACAGGGGGATAGGCTCCAATGAGCAGTTCTTC.

The V gene is TRBV10-2, the J gene TRBJ2-3; TRBD1 might be the D (5 bases). Germline assignment: CDR1 WSHSY and CDR2 SAAADI. CDR3 size: 12 residues. Deletions cut 6 bases from V and 8 bases from J, with 12 bases between. In DNA form, the CDR3 reads TGCGCCAGCAGCACTCTAGGGGTTACGCAGTATTTT. This codes for CASSTLGVTQYF.

This sequence joins TRBV6-5 and TRBJ2-7, with D unclear. The CDR3 is made up of 11 amino acids. V was pared by 7 bases and J by 5 bases, with 9 bases between. Germline V gene data show CDR1 as MNHEY and CDR2 as SVGAGI. The CDR3 nucleotides are TGTGCCAGCACGCGGCAGAACGAGCAGTACTTC. Protein product: CASTRQNEQYF.

The V gene is TRBV6-2 or TRBV6-3, the J gene TRBJ1-2; 7 bases agree with TRBD1. The germline CDR1 and CDR2 sequences are MNHEY and SVGEGT. Trimming removed 5 bases from V and 0 bases from J; junction bases left unmatched: 6. CDR3 length: 15 amino acids. CDR3 amino acids: CASSDLQGANYGYTF. CDR3 DNA: TGTGCCAGCAGTGACCTTCAGGGGGCTAACTATGGCTACACCTTC.

The chain recombines TRBV20-1 with TRBJ2-7; perhaps TRBD2 as D (5 bases). The V end was cut by 3 bases, the J end by 3 bases, with 12 bases between. CDR1 and CDR2 (germline): DFQATT, SNEGSKA (reference sequence). The CDR3 contains 13 residues. CDR3 coding DNA: TGCAGTGCTAGTCGTGCGGGCCGCTACGAGCAGTACTTC. Its translation: CSASRAGRYEQYF.

The rearrangement uses TRBV29-1 and TRBJ2-3; tentatively, D is TRBD2 (6 bases). V lost 3 bases to trimming and J lost 0 bases, with 13 bases between them. CDR1 is SQVTM and CDR2 is ANQGSEA in the germline V gene. There are 15 residues in the CDR3. The CDR3 reads CSVERGRTSTDTQYF. The CDR3 DNA is TGCAGCGTTGAGCGGGGTCGGACGAGCACAGATACGCAGTATTTT.

This clone was detected once. The V call is TRBV15, the J call TRBJ1-2; tentatively, D is TRBD1 (6 bases). With 8 bases removed from V and 4 bases from J, the gap between germline ends came to 17 bases. In germline, CDR1 is LNHNV, CDR2 YYDKDF (reference sequence). CDR3 length equals 14 residues. Written as DNA, the CDR3 is TGTGCCACCCTCCCGGACAGACTACCCTATGGCTACACCTTC. This sequence encodes CATLPDRLPYGYTF.

The rearrangement links TRBV6-5 to TRBJ2-7, with 14 nucleotides matching TRBD2. Germline assignment: CDR1 MNHEY and CDR2 SVGAGI. With V trimmed by 11 bases and J by 6 bases, 9 bases remained unmatched. The CDR3 has 14 amino acids. In nucleotides, the CDR3 is TGTGCCTGTTCGGGACTAGCGGGAGAATCCGAGCAGTACTTC. This sequence encodes CACSGLAGESEQYF.

Only a few counts were recorded for this clone. The rearrangement joins TRBV5-4 to TRBJ1-2; no clear D gene. The CDR3 sequence is 15 residues long. V lost 2 bases and J 0 bases, leaving 11 bases between the germline ends. In germline, CDR1 is SGHNT, CDR2 YYREEE (reference sequence). The CDR3 region is CASSLYSTSNYGYTF. The CDR3 DNA sequence: TGTGCCAGCAGCTTATACAGCACCTCTAACTATGGCTACACCTTC.

Written as DNA, the CDR3 is TGTGCCAGCAGCTTGCCAGGGCAGAATTCACCCCTCCACTTT. Protein product: CASSLPGQNSPLHF. The chain uses TRBV5-4 and TRBJ1-6; TRBD1 might be the D (5 bases). Trimming left V 1 base short and J 7 bases short, with 9 bases between. Germline lookup yields CDR1 SGHNT and CDR2 YYREEE (reference sequence). CDR3 length: 14 residues.

V is TRBV5-1 and J is TRBJ2-3; 9 bases align to TRBD2. The CDR3 loop spans 16 amino acids. The germline CDR1 and CDR2 sequences are SGHRS and YFSETQ. After removal of 8 bases from V and 0 bases from J, the junction contained 10 bases not matched to a gene. In DNA, the CDR3 is TGCGCCAGTGCAGTACTAGCGGGTGTTAGCACAGATACGCAGTATTTT. This codes for CASAVLAGVSTDTQYF. The entire variable domain, with the rest obtained from reference TRBV5-1 and TRBJ2-3, is as follows: KAGVTQTPRYLIKTRGQQVTLSCSPISGHRSVSWYQQTPGQGLQFLFEYFSETQRNKGNFPGRFSGRQFSNSRSEMNVSTLELGDSALYLCASAVLAGVSTDTQYFGPGTRLTVL.

The chain uses TRBV7-2 and TRBJ2-3, with 9 bases lining up with TRBD2. There are 14 residues in the CDR3. V gave up 5 bases and J gave up 6 bases; unmatched junction bases: 6. The V gene's germline CDR1 is SGHTA and CDR2 FQGNSA. CDR3 amino acids: CASSLSSGIDTQYF. The CDR3 DNA is TGTGCCAGCAGCCTTTCTAGCGGGATTGATACGCAGTATTTT.